This record covers a single TCR beta chain. The target antigen is unknown. This entry is derived from a study of cytomegalovirus exposure and HLA in healthy donors. General study points: There was a cluster of highly shared sequence variants that was likely a sequencing artifact. In a later analysis, compared with equally common non-associated chains, HLA-associated beta chains were more expanded.

The trim removed 4 bases at V and 0 bases at J, leaving 10 bases unmatched. The CDR3 is 17 residues long. CDR1 LGHNA and CDR2 YNFKEQ come from the germline V gene. Primers: 60 Vbeta forward and 13 Jbeta reverse. Method: immunoSEQ multiplex PCR; TCRdb's copy keeps in-frame clones and lacks some. The sample has about 120,000 clones, around 77% seen once; the top ten hold 3.7%. The sample was PBMCs. The chain uses TRBV4-2 and TRBJ2-3; 7 bases line up with TRBD2. This TCR was recovered from a human donor in good health. The CDR3 loop reads CASSRTLGGGSTDTQYF. In DNA form, the CDR3 reads TGTGCCAGCAGCCGGACTCTCGGGGGAGGGAGCACAGATACGCAGTATTTT.